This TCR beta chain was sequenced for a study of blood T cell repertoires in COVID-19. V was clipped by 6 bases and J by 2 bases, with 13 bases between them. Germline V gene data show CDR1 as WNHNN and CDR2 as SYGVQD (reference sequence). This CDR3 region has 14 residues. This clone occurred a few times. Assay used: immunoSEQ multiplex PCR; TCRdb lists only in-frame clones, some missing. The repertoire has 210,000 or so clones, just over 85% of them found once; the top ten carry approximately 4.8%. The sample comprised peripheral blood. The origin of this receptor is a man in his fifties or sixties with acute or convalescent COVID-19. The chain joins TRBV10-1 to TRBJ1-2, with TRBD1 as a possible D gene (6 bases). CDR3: CASSREDRNYGYTF. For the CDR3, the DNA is TGCGCCAGCAGCCGAGAGGACAGAAACTATGGCTACACCTTC.